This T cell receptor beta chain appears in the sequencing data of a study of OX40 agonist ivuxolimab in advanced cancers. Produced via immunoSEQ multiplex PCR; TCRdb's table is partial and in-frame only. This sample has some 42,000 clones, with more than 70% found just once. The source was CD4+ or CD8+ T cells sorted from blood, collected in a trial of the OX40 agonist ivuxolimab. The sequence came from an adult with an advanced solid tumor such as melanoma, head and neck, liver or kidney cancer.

CDR3 coding DNA: TGCGCCAGCAGCCCCCACCAACGGGTATCCGGGGAGCTGTTTTTT. Its translation is CASSPHQRVSGELFF. This chain uses TRBV4-1 with TRBJ2-2; D is uncertain. CDR3 length: 15 residues. Germline-derived CDR1 and CDR2 are MGHRA and YSYEKL. V lost 4 bases and J lost 6, with 15 bases in between.